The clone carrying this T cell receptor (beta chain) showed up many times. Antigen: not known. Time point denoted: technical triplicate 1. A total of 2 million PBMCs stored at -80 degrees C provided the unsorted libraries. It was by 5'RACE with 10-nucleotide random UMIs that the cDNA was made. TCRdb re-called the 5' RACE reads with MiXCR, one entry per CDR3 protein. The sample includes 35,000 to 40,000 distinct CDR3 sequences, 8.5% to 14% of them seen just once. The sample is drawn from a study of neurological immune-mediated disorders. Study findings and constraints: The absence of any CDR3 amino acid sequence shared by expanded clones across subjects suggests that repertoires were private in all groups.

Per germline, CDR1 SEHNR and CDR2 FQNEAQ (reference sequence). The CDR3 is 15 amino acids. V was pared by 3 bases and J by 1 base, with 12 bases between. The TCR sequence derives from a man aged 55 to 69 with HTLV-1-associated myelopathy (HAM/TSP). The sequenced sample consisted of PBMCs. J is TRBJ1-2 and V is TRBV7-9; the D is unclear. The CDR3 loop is CASSLRGGVNYGYTF. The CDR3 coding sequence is TGTGCCAGCAGCTTGAGAGGTGGCGTTAACTATGGCTACACCTTC.